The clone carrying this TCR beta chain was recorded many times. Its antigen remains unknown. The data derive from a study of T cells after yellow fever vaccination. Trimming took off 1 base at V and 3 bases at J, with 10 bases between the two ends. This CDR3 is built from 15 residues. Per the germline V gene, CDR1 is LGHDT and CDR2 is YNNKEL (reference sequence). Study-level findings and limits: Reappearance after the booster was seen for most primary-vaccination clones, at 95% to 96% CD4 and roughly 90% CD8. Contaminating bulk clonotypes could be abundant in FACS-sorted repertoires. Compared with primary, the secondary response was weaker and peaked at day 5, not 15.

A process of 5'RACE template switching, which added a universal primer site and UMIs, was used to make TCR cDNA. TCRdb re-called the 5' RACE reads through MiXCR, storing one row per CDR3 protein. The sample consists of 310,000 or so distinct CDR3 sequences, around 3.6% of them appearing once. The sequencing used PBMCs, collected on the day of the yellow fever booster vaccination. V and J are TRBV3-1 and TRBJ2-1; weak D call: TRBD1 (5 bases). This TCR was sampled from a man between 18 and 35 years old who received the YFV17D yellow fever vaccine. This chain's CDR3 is CASSQGTGNYNEQFF. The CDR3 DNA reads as TGTGCCAGCAGCCAAGGAACAGGAAACTACAATGAGCAGTTCTTC.